This T cell receptor (beta chain) stems from a study of CD8 T cells in ankylosing spondylitis. Points from the study as a whole: Apparently characteristic of ankylosing spondylitis blood was a TCR beta motif (roughly eight highly homologous variants).

CDR3 length equals 16 residues. The germline V gene encodes CDR1 MNHEY and CDR2 SVGEGT. With 5 bases removed from V and 1 base from J, the gap between germline ends came to 15 bases. It was by quantitative 5'-RACE with molecular barcodes that TCR beta libraries were made. In TCRdb, the 5' RACE reads were re-called with MiXCR into one record per CDR3 protein. The table lists about 840,000 distinct CDR3 sequences, 12% of them singletons, with 0.51% in the top ten. This clonotype was observed many times. Its antigen is not known. Sample: blood, either unsorted or a sorted T cell fraction (not recorded which). The V call is TRBV6-2 or TRBV6-3, the J call TRBJ2-1, with D possibly TRBD2 on 6 matching bases. This sequence was found in a male donor with ankylosing spondylitis. The CDR3 protein is CASSTTVRGSYNEQFF. The CDR3 nucleotides are TGTGCCAGCAGTACGACAGTCCGGGGGTCCTACAATGAGCAGTTCTTC.